This section outlines one T cell receptor beta chain sequence together with its context. Its cognate antigen is unknown. Measured with immunoSEQ multiplex PCR; TCRdb has only the in-frame clones, and not every one. The profile shows 95,000 to 100,000 clones, about nine tenths of them singletons. The sample originates from a study of T cell responses to AZD1222 COVID-19 vaccine. The study, taken as a whole, reports: Epitopes outside B.1.351 and B.1.1.7 mutated regions reportedly drew nearly half of spike TCRs. AZD1222 recipients seropositive at baseline numbered only five to seven. It should be noted that donors were predominantly white British and more often female, and clonal diversity was possibly underestimated. Spike was spanned by vaccine-associated CD4 TCRs, which were dominant at 160-218 and 743-854.

The CDR3 is 12 residues long. CDR1 GTSNPN and CDR2 SVGIG come from the germline V gene (reference sequence). Trimming shortened V by 4 bases and J by 0 bases, and 7 bases separated the two germline ends. This specimen consisted of peripheral blood, obtained on day 0 of AZD1222 vaccination. V usage is TRBV30 and J usage is TRBJ2-7, with D possibly matching TRBD2 (5 bases). This clonotype originated in an adult in good health. CDR3 in DNA: TGTGCCTGGATAGAGGGCTCCTACGAGCAGTACTTC. Protein: CAWIEGSYEQYF.